In its sample, the clone carrying this T cell receptor (beta chain) was seen many times. Antigen unknown. These data are taken from a study of molecular identifiers for immune sequencing clone quantification. For the study at large: Four of five splits of RNA from roughly 20,000 or 100,000 naive CD8 cells were sequenced in replicates. Overall study results and limits: Sizes of highly expanded clones could be underestimated through identical TCRs sharing a barcode. In naive cells, clones above 20 RNA copies held under 1% of molecules, whereas in effector cells they held over 98%.

A CD8+CD4-CCR7+CD45RA+ phenotype served as the sorting definition for naive CD8 T cells. MiXCR was run by TCRdb on the PCR reads, yielding one entry per CDR3 protein. Among approximately 670,000 distinct CDR3 sequences, approximately 20% were seen once, and the ten largest hold roughly 0.85%. V shed 0 bases and J shed 0 bases, with 12 bases lying between them. CDR3 size: 18 residues. Germline-derived CDR1 and CDR2 are ENHRY and SYGVKD. Sequencing was done on a sample of naive CD8+ T cells from blood, with Jurkat cell RNA spiked in. Subset here: FACS-sorted CD8+CD4-CCR7+CD45RA+ naive T cells. The TCR originated in a human donor in good health. Some libraries in this study had Jurkat cell RNA spiked in. The chain uses TRBV10-3 and TRBJ1-6; D call uncertain. CDR3 DNA: TGTGCCATCAGTGAGTCGAATGTAAGAAGCTCCTATAATTCACCCCTCCACTTT. It codes for CAISESNVRSSYNSPLHF.